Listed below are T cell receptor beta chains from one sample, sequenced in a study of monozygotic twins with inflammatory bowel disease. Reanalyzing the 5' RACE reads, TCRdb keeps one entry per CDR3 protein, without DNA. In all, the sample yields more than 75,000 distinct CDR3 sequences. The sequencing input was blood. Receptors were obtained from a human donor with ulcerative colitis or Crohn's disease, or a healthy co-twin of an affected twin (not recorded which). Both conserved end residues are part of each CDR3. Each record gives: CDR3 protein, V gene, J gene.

cdr3_aa: CASSRSRTDTQYF; v_call: TRBV7-7; j_call: TRBJ2-3
cdr3_aa: CASSLDRTRGTTQPQHF; v_call: TRBV19; j_call: TRBJ1-5
cdr3_aa: CSADIGGGEKLFF; v_call: TRBV20-1; j_call: TRBJ1-4
cdr3_aa: CASSPIGKTQYF; v_call: TRBV5-1; j_call: TRBJ2-5
cdr3_aa: CSAEGQGFRETQYF; v_call: TRBV20-1; j_call: TRBJ2-5
cdr3_aa: CASSLSRVDTEAFF; v_call: TRBV5-1; j_call: TRBJ1-1
cdr3_aa: CASSPPGAAYEQYF; v_call: TRBV27; j_call: TRBJ2-7
cdr3_aa: CAISESSYQETQYF; v_call: TRBV10-3; j_call: TRBJ2-5
cdr3_aa: CASSQEGGYSGELFF; v_call: TRBV7-3; j_call: TRBJ2-2
cdr3_aa: CASSGKGGGNTDTQYF; v_call: TRBV7-2; j_call: TRBJ2-3
cdr3_aa: CASSWGGVSSEQYF; v_call: TRBV27; j_call: TRBJ2-7
cdr3_aa: CASSLSRGGQPQHF; v_call: TRBV27; j_call: TRBJ1-5
cdr3_aa: CASGLTGANVLTF; v_call: TRBV12-5; j_call: TRBJ2-6
cdr3_aa: CASSFSGGDPDTQYF; v_call: TRBV5-1; j_call: TRBJ2-3
cdr3_aa: CASSLGAGGSTDTQYF; v_call: TRBV11-2; j_call: TRBJ2-3
cdr3_aa: CASSQDRQGSGNTIYF; v_call: TRBV4-1; j_call: TRBJ1-3
cdr3_aa: CASSRPPGQGIYEQYF; v_call: TRBV5-1; j_call: TRBJ2-7
cdr3_aa: CSVEHRNEKLFF; v_call: TRBV29-1; j_call: TRBJ1-4
cdr3_aa: CASSGSYSEKLFF; v_call: TRBV28; j_call: TRBJ1-4
cdr3_aa: CASSLGQGNEAFF; v_call: TRBV5-1; j_call: TRBJ1-1
cdr3_aa: CASSLGAANYGYTF; v_call: TRBV11-2; j_call: TRBJ1-2
cdr3_aa: CASSLERGYSTDTQYF; v_call: TRBV5-1; j_call: TRBJ2-3
cdr3_aa: CASSYSRSTGELFF; v_call: TRBV6-5; j_call: TRBJ2-2
cdr3_aa: CASSPLLAGGQNEQFF; v_call: TRBV18; j_call: TRBJ2-1
cdr3_aa: CASSGAKALTDTQYF; v_call: TRBV5-1; j_call: TRBJ2-3
cdr3_aa: CASSLRSDGADTQYF; v_call: TRBV27; j_call: TRBJ2-3
cdr3_aa: CASSYPGQGVFDLTEAFF; v_call: TRBV6-2/TRBV6-3; j_call: TRBJ1-1